The source of this T cell receptor (beta chain) is a study of blood T cell repertoires in COVID-19. Germline V gives CDR1 SGHRS, CDR2 YFSETQ. With 2 bases removed from V and 0 bases from J, the gap between germline ends came to 7 bases. CDR3 length: 14 residues. TCRdb's copy holds only in-frame clones and misses some; the assay was immunoSEQ multiplex PCR. Of about 94,000 clones listed, 70% to 90% were seen once; the top ten hold over 10%. Sequencing used peripheral blood. The V and J genes are TRBV5-1 and TRBJ2-3; no clear D gene. This TCR came from a woman between 55 and 75 years old in a cohort sampled during active or convalescent COVID-19. For the CDR3, the DNA is TGCGCCAGCAGCTTCGAACAAAGCACAGATACGCAGTATTTT. Its translation is CASSFEQSTDTQYF.